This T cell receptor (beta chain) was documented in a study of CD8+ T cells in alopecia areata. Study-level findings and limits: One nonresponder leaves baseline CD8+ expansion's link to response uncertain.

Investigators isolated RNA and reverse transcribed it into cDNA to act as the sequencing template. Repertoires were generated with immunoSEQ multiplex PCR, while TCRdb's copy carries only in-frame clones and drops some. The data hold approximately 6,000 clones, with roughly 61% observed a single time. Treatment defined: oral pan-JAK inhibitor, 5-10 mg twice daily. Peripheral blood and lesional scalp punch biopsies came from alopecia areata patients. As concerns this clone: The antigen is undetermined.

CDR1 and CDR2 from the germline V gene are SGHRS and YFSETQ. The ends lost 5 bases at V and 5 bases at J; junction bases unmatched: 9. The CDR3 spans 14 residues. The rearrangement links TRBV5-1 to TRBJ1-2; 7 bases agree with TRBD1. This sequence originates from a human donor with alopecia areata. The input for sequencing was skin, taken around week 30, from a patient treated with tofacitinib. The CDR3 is CASRRDRASYGYTF. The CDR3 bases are TGCGCCAGCAGACGGGACAGAGCTTCTTATGGCTACACCTTC. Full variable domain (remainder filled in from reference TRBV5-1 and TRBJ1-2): KAGVTQTPRYLIKTRGQQVTLSCSPISGHRSVSWYQQTPGQGLQFLFEYFSETQRNKGNFPGRFSGRQFSNSRSEMNVSTLELGDSALYLCASRRDRASYGYTFGSGTRLTVV.